A selection of T cell receptor beta chains follows, all from one sample in a study of blood T cell repertoires in COVID-19. Generated by immunoSEQ multiplex PCR, the TCRdb table keeps only in-frame clones and is missing some. Seen here are some 250,000 clones, more than 65% observed once, and the top ten hold about 7.4%. What was sequenced was peripheral blood. These receptors came from a woman aged 80 or over with acute or convalescent COVID-19. Both conserved end residues are trimmed from each CDR3. The order of the fields is J gene, V gene, clone size, CDR3 protein. Size values are once, few and many counts, or a class for expanded clones, and some rows have none.

TRBJ2-1 TRBV5-1 - ASSFERGSNEQF
TRBJ2-3 TRBV29-1 - SVSLTGDTQY
TRBJ1-3 TRBV5-1 - ASRDGATSGNTIY
TRBJ1-2 TRBV5-1 - ASSSTDRAYGYT
TRBJ2-7 TRBV24-1 - ATSDFNEQY
TRBJ1-5 TRBV28 - ATNKQGTNQPQH
TRBJ1-5 TRBV5-4 - ASSLSGAGPQH
TRBJ2-3 TRBV19 - ASSRVRGGADTQY
TRBJ2-1 TRBV4-2 - ASSQNLGLAGNEQF
TRBJ2-5 TRBV10-3 - AIRSGSQAETQY
TRBJ1-2 TRBV29-1 - SVDKKEQAYGYT
TRBJ2-5 TRBV15 - ATSRDRTSGGRETQY
TRBJ2-6 TRBV6-5 once ASSPTYSGANVLT
TRBJ2-1 TRBV19 - ASSLRDREINEQF
TRBJ1-2 TRBV5-1 once ASSFGVDITSYGYT
TRBJ1-1 TRBV6-2/TRBV6-3 few ASSYPDGQGRNTEAF
TRBJ2-7 TRBV4-1 - ASSQVPAGYEQY
TRBJ1-4 TRBV6-1 - ASSESTTNEKLF
TRBJ2-1 TRBV5-1 few ASSSGAGAYNEQF
TRBJ2-7 TRBV4-2 - ASSQVGQGVEQY
TRBJ2-6 TRBV3-1/TRBV3-2 - ASSQVSASGPPGANVLT
TRBJ2-7 TRBV19 once ASSVAGTGKGEQY
TRBJ2-7 TRBV18 - ASSPSGGEQY
TRBJ1-2 TRBV3-1/TRBV3-2 - ASSQGWDRGYGYT
TRBJ1-2 TRBV24-1 - ATRAQRMTNYGYT